These 22 T cell receptor beta chains were all obtained from the same sample, sequenced in a study of cytomegalovirus exposure and HLA in healthy donors. A multiplex PCR was run with 60 Vbeta primers and 13 Jbeta primers. Generated by immunoSEQ multiplex PCR, the TCRdb table keeps only in-frame clones and is missing some. The table has 150,000 to 200,000 clones, around 74% seen once. The sample was PBMCs. The receptors come from a female donor in good health and CMV-seronegative.

This clone was observed once. The V and J genes are TRBV5-1 and TRBJ2-3, with D tentatively TRBD2 (6 bases). Germline lookup yields CDR1 SGHRS and CDR2 YFSETQ. V gave up 7 bases and J gave up 0 bases, with 12 bases separating them. The CDR3 is made up of 14 amino acids. The CDR3 region is CASGLGTSTDTQYF. The CDR3 DNA reads as TGCGCCAGCGGCCTTGGGACTAGCACAGATACGCAGTATTTT.

In this sample, this clone turned up a few times. The chain employs TRBV19 and TRBJ2-3, with D maybe TRBD2 (6 bases). Germline lookup yields CDR1 LNHDA and CDR2 SQIVND (reference sequence). Trimming cost V 7 bases and J 4 bases, with 15 bases left between them. The CDR3 is 14 residues long. Written as DNA, the CDR3 is TGTGCCAGTATGGGGGAGGTTGGGGCAGATACGCAGTATTTT. Protein product: CASMGEVGADTQYF.

The gene calls are TRBV7-3 and TRBJ1-2; 7 bases map to TRBD1. Unmatched junction bases numbered 4, after V lost 2 bases and J lost 7 bases. Looked up from germline, CDR1 is SGHTA and CDR2 is FQGTGA. This CDR3 is built from 13 residues. The DNA of the CDR3 is TGTGCCAGCAGCTTAGACAGGGTTGGTGGCTACACCTTC. Translation: CASSLDRVGGYTF.

V is TRBV19 and J is TRBJ1-5; D ambiguous. CDR3 size: 15 residues. Germline assignment: CDR1 LNHDA and CDR2 SQIVND (reference sequence). V was shortened by 0 bases and J by 5 bases, with 11 bases between the two germline ends. This CDR3 is CASSIDNGRDQPQHF. In DNA form, the CDR3 reads TGTGCCAGTAGTATAGATAACGGGCGGGATCAGCCCCAGCATTTT. The full variable domain, in which reference TRBV19 and TRBJ1-5 provide the parts outside the CDR3, is DGGITQSPKYLFRKEGQNVTLSCEQNLNHDAMYWYRQDPGQGLRLIYYSQIVNDFQKGDIAEGYSVSREKKESFPLTVTSAQKNPTAFYLCASSIDNGRDQPQHFGDGTRLSIL.

The rearrangement joins TRBV5-1 to TRBJ1-2, with D possibly being TRBD1 (6 bases). The germline CDR1 and CDR2 sequences are SGHRS and YFSETQ. This CDR3 region has 17 residues. V lost 0 bases, J lost 3 bases, and 18 bases lay in between. CDR3 DNA: TGCGCCAGCAGCTTGGCCGGCGGGGGGCGGTCGGACTATGGCTACACCTTC. Amino acids: CASSLAGGGRSDYGYTF. The whole variable domain, filled in from reference TRBV5-1 and TRBJ1-2, reads KAGVTQTPRYLIKTRGQQVTLSCSPISGHRSVSWYQQTPGQGLQFLFEYFSETQRNKGNFPGRFSGRQFSNSRSEMNVSTLELGDSALYLCASSLAGGGRSDYGYTFGSGTRLTVV.

The chain has TRBV28 and TRBJ2-7, with 9 nucleotides matching TRBD1. The germline gives CDR1 MDHEN, CDR2 SYDVKM. V dropped 5 bases and J dropped 2; count of bases not matched to a gene: 7. The CDR3 runs to 15 residues. CDR3 residues: CASSHTGTGTYEQYF. Here the CDR3 DNA reads TGTGCCAGCAGTCACACCGGGACAGGGACCTACGAGCAGTACTTC.

This clone was counted a single time. This chain links TRBV10-3 with TRBJ1-4; D is undetermined. Germline values: CDR1 ENHRY, CDR2 SYGVKD. The CDR3 length is 13 residues. Trimming took off 4 bases at V and 5 bases at J, with 8 bases between the two ends. The CDR3 here is CAISAERNEKLFF. In DNA form, the CDR3 reads TGTGCCATCAGTGCCGAGAGGAATGAAAAACTGTTTTTT.

This clone appeared a few times. This chain uses TRBV28 with TRBJ1-4, with TRBD1 identical over 7 bases. Trimming took 2 bases from V and 0 from J; bases not matched to a gene: 6. The CDR3 runs to 17 residues. CDR1 and CDR2 from the germline V gene are MDHEN and SYDVKM. The CDR3 DNA reads TGTGCCAGCAGTTTAAGGACAGGACTTGCAACTAATGAAAAACTGTTTTTT. Translating it yields CASSLRTGLATNEKLFF.

This clone was found once. The chain combines TRBV13 with TRBJ2-7; 9 bases match TRBD2. This CDR3 comprises 19 residues. The junction had 22 bases not matched to a gene; V was cut back by 5 bases and J by 5 bases. CDR1 and CDR2 from the germline V gene are PRHDT and FYEKMQ (reference sequence). DNA of the CDR3: TGTGCCAGCAGCCCGCACTTTGGGCGGGGGGGCGGATCAACGGACGAGCAGTACTTC. Protein: CASSPHFGRGGGSTDEQYF.

The CDR3 loop reads CASRRLNYGYTF. CDR3 nucleotide sequence: TGTGCCAGCAGAAGACTTAACTATGGCTACACCTTC. The V and J genes are TRBV28 and TRBJ1-2; D remains unclear. Trimming pared 6 bases from V and 1 base from J, leaving 6 bases between. CDR1 is MDHEN and CDR2 is SYDVKM in the germline V gene. There are 12 residues in the CDR3.

J is TRBJ1-1 and V is TRBV21-1; TRBD1, the table's D call, was not compared with the DNA. TRBV21-1 is tagged as a pseudogene. CDR3 length: 18 residues. The CDR3 nucleotides are TGTGCCAGCAGCAAGATATTGGGACAGTATTCCATGAACACTGAAGCTTTCTTT. Translation gives CASSKILGQYSMNTEAFF.

Notes on this clone: At the DNA level, this CDR3 is encoded by other sequences in the same sample as well. V is TRBV5-1 and J is TRBJ1-5; perhaps TRBD1 as D (6 bases). In germline, CDR1 is SGHRS, CDR2 YFSETQ. The CDR3 runs 14 residues. Trimming took off 0 bases at V and 2 bases at J, with 6 bases between the two ends. CDR3 bases: TGCGCCAGCAGCTTGGAGGGGGGCAATCAGCCCCAGCATTTT. This encodes CASSLEGGNQPQHF. The full variable domain, completed using reference TRBV5-1 and TRBJ1-5, is KAGVTQTPRYLIKTRGQQVTLSCSPISGHRSVSWYQQTPGQGLQFLFEYFSETQRNKGNFPGRFSGRQFSNSRSEMNVSTLELGDSALYLCASSLEGGNQPQHFGDGTRLSIL.

This clone was recorded a few times. The chain joins TRBV18 to TRBJ2-5, with 8 bases identical to TRBD1. The ends lost 3 bases at V and 4 bases at J; junction bases unmatched: 10. CDR1 and CDR2 (germline): KGHSH, LQKENI. The CDR3 length is 16 residues. The CDR3 coding sequence is TGTGCCAGCTCACCGAGAGTTTCACAGGGGGTAGAGACCCAGTACTTC. It yields the protein CASSPRVSQGVETQYF.

V usage is TRBV27 and J usage is TRBJ2-3; TRBD2 agrees at 9 bases. The CDR3 consists of 18 residues. Germline CDR1 and CDR2: MNHEY and SMNVEV (reference sequence). Losses at the gene ends were 3 bases for V and 0 bases for J; bases not matched to a gene: 10. The CDR3 loop is CASSLSLAGGPSTDTQYF. CDR3 nucleotides: TGTGCCAGCAGTTTGTCACTAGCGGGTGGACCTAGCACAGATACGCAGTATTTT.

This chain uses TRBV27 with TRBJ1-2; D unclear. Germline loops: CDR1 MNHEY, CDR2 SMNVEV (reference sequence). V was clipped by 6 bases and J by 2 bases, with 13 bases between them. The CDR3 covers 14 residues. The CDR3 sequence is CASSPRSTNYGYTF. DNA for the CDR3: TGTGCCAGCAGCCCCAGATCCACGAACTATGGCTACACCTTC.

The chain is built from TRBV19 and TRBJ1-4; D is perhaps TRBD1 (6 bases). Germline V gene lookup returns CDR1 LNHDA and CDR2 SQIVND (reference sequence). The ends were cut back, 7 bases at V and 1 base at J, with 16 bases in the middle. The CDR3 sequence is 16 residues long. The CDR3 here is CASIGGEIGTNEKLFF. The CDR3 nucleotides are TGTGCCAGTATAGGGGGGGAAATCGGAACTAATGAAAAACTGTTTTTT.

This sequence joins TRBV2 and TRBJ2-5, with TRBD2 matching over 7 bases. Germline values: CDR1 SNHLY, CDR2 FYNNEI. After removal of 6 bases from V and 1 base from J, the junction contained 2 bases not matched to a gene. The CDR3 spans 13 residues. Here the CDR3 DNA reads TGTGCCAGCAGGAGCGGGGTCCAAGAGACCCAGTACTTC. Residues: CASRSGVQETQYF. The whole variable domain, remainder taken from reference TRBV2 and TRBJ2-5, is EPEVTQTPSHQVTQMGQEVILRCVPISNHLYFYWYRQILGQKVEFLVSFYNNEISEKSEIFDDQFSVERPDGSNFTLKIRSTKLEDSAMYFCASRSGVQETQYFGPGTRLLVL.

The rearrangement links TRBV4-1 to TRBJ1-2; no reliable D call. With 1 base removed from V and 4 bases from J, the gap between germline ends came to 19 bases. CDR1 is MGHRA and CDR2 is YSYEKL in the germline V gene. This CDR3 contains 17 residues. CDR3 residues: CASSQAPSGPILYGYTF. In DNA form, the CDR3 reads TGCGCCAGCAGCCAAGCTCCGAGCGGCCCCATTCTCTATGGCTACACCTTC.

The chain uses TRBV11-2 and TRBJ2-5, with D tentatively TRBD1 (6 bases). With the DNA end fitting TRBJ2-7 better, the J assignment may be wrong. This CDR3 spans 13 amino acids. Per the germline V gene, CDR1 is SGHAT and CDR2 is FQNNGV. CDR3 region: CASSLDSSYEQYF. The CDR3 DNA is TGTGCCAGCAGCCTGGACAGTTCCTACGAGCAGTACTTC.

DNA of the CDR3: TGTGCCAGCAGCCAGACTAGCGAAGGTGAGCAGTTCTTC. Its translation: CASSQTSEGEQFF. The rearrangement joins TRBV7-3 to TRBJ2-1; 8 bases map to TRBD2. The CDR3 sequence is 13 residues long. Germline assignment: CDR1 SGHTA and CDR2 FQGTGA. The trim removed 5 bases at V and 9 bases at J, leaving 6 bases unmatched.

This chain uses TRBV28 with TRBJ2-1; 9 bases line up with TRBD1. J gave up 7 bases and V 5 bases, and 6 bases lay outside the gene matches. Germline CDR1 and CDR2: MDHEN and SYDVKM. This CDR3 is 14 amino acids long. The CDR3 coding sequence is TGTGCCAGCAGTACGGACAGGGGCTGGAATGAGCAGTTCTTC. Translation gives CASSTDRGWNEQFF.

The chain recombines TRBV5-1 with TRBJ1-2, with D perhaps TRBD1 (6 bases). Germline loops: CDR1 SGHRS, CDR2 YFSETQ. The CDR3 is 14 residues long. Trimming took 4 bases from V and 0 from J, leaving 10 bases between them. The CDR3, as DNA: TGCGCCAGCAGCGGGGGCAGTTCTAACTATGGCTACACCTTC. Translation gives CASSGGSSNYGYTF.